This TCR beta chain was obtained from a study of cytomegalovirus exposure and HLA in healthy donors. Study results and limitations: Equally common other TCR beta chains were less clonally expanded than HLA-associated ones, a later analysis found.

As for this clone: Its antigen is not known.

Germline V CDR1 and CDR2: MDHEN, SYDVKM. The CDR3 runs to 17 residues. V lost 5 bases to trimming and J lost 0 bases; unmatched junction nucleotides: 8. With 60 Vbeta and 13 Jbeta primers, the PCR was carried out. As originally analysed: Unique TCR beta chains totaled 65 million to 95 million in a later count, with around 10 million of them shared. Libraries were prepared by immunoSEQ multiplex PCR; TCRdb keeps only in-frame clonotypes and omits some of them. The DNA was the basis for D and trimming; V, J and clone size are from that table. The sample lists some 160,000 clones, around 82% occurring once. When sampled, the donors appeared nominally healthy, though they likely had unrecorded immune exposures.

The sequenced sample was PBMCs. The source of this sequence is a man in his sixties in good health and CMV-seronegative. J is TRBJ1-5 and V is TRBV28; 9 bases agree with TRBD1. The chain's CDR3 is CASSPPQGASSNQPQHF. CDR3 DNA sequence: TGTGCCAGCAGTCCCCCACAGGGGGCTTCTAGCAATCAGCCCCAGCATTTT.